This TCR beta chain derives from a study of cytomegalovirus exposure and HLA in healthy donors (dated by TCRdb to about 2017). Turning to the overall study: In an earlier analysis of 587 of the donors, approximately 260 Gb of sequence data and 90 million to 120 million unique TCR beta sequences from 150 million to 200 million T cells were reported. Rather than drawing on any new phenotypic data, the later analysis identified candidate immune exposures from TCR beta sequences and the way those sequences occurred across donors. The aim of the study was to test whether cataloging public T cell receptors could identify signatures of past pathogen exposure. A later analysis re-examined previously published TCR beta repertoires from 610 or so donors and added high-resolution HLA genotyping to investigate patterns of TCR occurrence. An early release that covered about 640 HLA-typed donors contained around 300 gigabases of sequencing data and 65 million to 100 million unique TCR sequences. The number of typed donors differed by locus: about 629-630 for A, B, C, DRB1 and DQB1; approximately 520 for DQA1; around 580 for DPA1; and around 490 for DPB1. HLA typing covered class I and class II loci at four-digit resolution. Using immunosequencing, the study profiled T cell repertoires from 640 or so subjects and related those repertoires to cytomegalovirus serostatus. Of the roughly 400 genotyped donors, over 70% fell in the genetic ancestry cluster associated with self-reported Caucasian donors. An earlier analysis of 450 to 750 of the donors used high-throughput TCR beta sequencing to judge whether each TCR beta V gene segment behaved as functional or pseudogenic. All discovery cohort repertoires had been generated on a single sequencing platform. In addition to the first cohort of 666 subjects, a separate validation cohort of under 150 different subjects was used. Donor age, sex, ethnicity and CMV serostatus were compiled alongside the repertoire data. Genome-wide SNP genotypes for about 55% of the 666 donors were used in a later genetic analysis, which treated that subset as a discovery cohort. High-throughput TCR immunosequencing, statistical association of individual TCRs with disease status, and machine learning were combined to predict cytomegalovirus infection status. A handful of DR-DQ haplotypes were handled as single units for association and clustering because linkage in the cohort was strong. Among roughly 370 genotyped donors of the cohort, an average of around 240,000 unique TCR beta nucleotide sequences were sequenced per donor, about a sixth of them non-productive. What the study reported, not specific to this receptor: Because HLA typing was missing for some donors at each locus, association tests included only the typed subset. V-gene and J-gene trimming of TCR beta chains was associated with a missense DCLRE1C variant in a later genetic analysis, and the association was replicated in an independent cohort. The 87-base-pair reads could not distinguish some IMGT-functional V segments, including TRBV6-2 and TRBV6-3, so those segments were excluded. Specific HLA alleles were associated with 18,000 or so TCR beta sequences at a false discovery rate of 0.05 in a later analysis. Strong co-occurrence of HLA alleles, especially DR and DQ, made assigning TCR associations to individual alleles difficult. Most TCR sequences were seen in very few donors, while some public TCRs were found in many individuals. In a later analysis, HLA-associated TCR beta chains were found to be more clonally expanded and to have lower generation probabilities than equally common non-associated chains. Correlated functional status among segregating V segments might be attributable to linkage disequilibrium, but an unknown experimental factor could not be ruled out. In both the original and validation cohorts, the classifier was reported to diagnose cytomegalovirus status with high specificity and sensitivity. Most CMV-associated TCR beta chains appeared to be HLA-restricted in a later analysis, and the HLA associations seemed to be driven largely by CMV exposure. According to a later analysis, TCR association rates differed among HLA loci, with DRB1 alleles showing the most associated TCRs and HLA-C alleles showing the fewest. An earlier analysis of 587 of the donors showed that most TCR beta V segments appeared in productive rearrangements either about 90% or about 30% of the time, which broadly matched IMGT annotations. Immune exposure information for the cohort was limited to CMV serostatus. Sequencing depth was assumed to be roughly uniform across donors in the presence/absence analyses, though that assumption may not hold. A cluster of highly shared sequence variants was judged likely to represent a technical artifact of the sequencing pipeline. Roughly 17 rarely observed V segments, including chromosome 9 orphons, were excluded from the earlier analysis of about 500 of the donors because counts were too low. Three of the identified cytomegalovirus-associated TCR beta chains were confirmed in vitro to be specific for cytomegalovirus antigens. According to a later genetic analysis, donors in an Asian-associated ancestry cluster had fewer N-insertions in productive TCRs than the approximately 650-donor mean. The authors suggested that the approach could potentially be extended to other disease states and immunological phenotypes. The study gave a list of about 160 TCR beta chains associated with cytomegalovirus. A further reported finding was that TCR beta sequences accurately predicted the HLA-A and HLA-B alleles for most subjects in the first cohort. This cohort had only TCR beta chains sequenced, and the lack of alpha or paired-chain data limited which features could be detected. A later analysis reported that several top co-occurrence clusters appeared linked to parvovirus B19, influenza, CMV and Epstein-Barr virus.

V is trimmed back by 4 bases and J by 5 bases, and the junction contains 6 bases that no gene match accounts for. Reading the germline V gene (reference sequence) gives CDR1 SGHNT and CDR2 YYREEE. The CDR3 holds 14 amino acids from the cysteine to the phenylalanine. Of all the DNA, just the CDR3 is kept, 42 bases in frame from base 1. The cohort comprised some 680 healthy bone marrow donors. Cohort members were all nominally healthy when sampled, although unrecorded immune exposures were likely present. The donor tested CMV seropositive and was one of the 289 seropositive cohort members. Each donor provided a peripheral blood sample, and peripheral blood mononuclear cells were used for TCR beta sequencing. Genomic DNA was extracted from the blood cell samples with the Qiagen DNeasy Blood Extraction Kit. This clone was observed a handful of times. Its antigen remains undetermined. Base quality data are lacking; no much larger clone is found one base away.

Receptor libraries were prepared by the immunoSEQ multiplex PCR assay. For the multiplex PCR, a mixture combining 60 forward primers for TCR Vbeta segments and 13 reverse primers for TCR Jbeta segments was used. The CDR3 region of rearranged TCR beta genes was amplified from genomic DNA by a multiplex PCR assay. Amplified TCR beta libraries were sequenced as 87-base-pair reads on the Illumina HiSeq System. The authors' analysis ran thus. A later analysis counted about 80 million unique TCR beta chains across the approximately 700 repertoires, and around 9.9 million of these chains were shared by at least two donors. Raw reads were error-corrected and collapsed into unique sequences with a nearest-neighbor algorithm that merged closely related sequences to remove PCR and sequencing errors. To assign V, D and J gene segments, CDR3 sequences were aligned to IMGT reference sequences. For a sequence to be retained, at least a six-nucleotide match to both a V gene segment and a J gene segment was required. Rearrangements were called productive when the CDR3 lacked stop codons and stayed in frame with V and J; all others were non-productive. Following IMGT convention, CDR3 was defined as the stretch from the second conserved V-encoded cysteine up to the conserved J-encoded phenylalanine. In an earlier analysis of some 550 of the donors, sequences lacking an unambiguous match to a single V gene segment were excluded. An earlier analysis of 500 to 600 of the donors classified V segments as functional when productive rearrangements were above 56.7% and as segregating when the standard deviation between donors was above 5%. A statistical classification framework was built for diagnosing cytomegalovirus status from the catalog of TCR beta chain sequences. In a later analysis, V and J genes were assigned by comparing TCR nucleotide sequences against IMGT/GENE-DB human TR gene sequences. A later analysis assigned CDR3 sequences and most-parsimonious VDJ recombination scenarios with the TCRdist pipeline. In a later analysis, every TCR beta chain was defined by the combination of its CDR3 amino acid sequence and its V-gene family, and reads without a unique V-gene family were dropped. A later analysis removed several hundred highly shared, low-generation-probability nucleotide sequences to deal with suspected cross-contamination and a sequencing artifact. A later analysis calculated a clonal expansion index for each public chain from normalized within-repertoire ranks of inferred template counts. A later analysis computed generation probabilities with a VDJ recombination model fitted to out-of-frame rearrangements, and checked the results against IGoR. In a later analysis, hypergeometric tests were used to score TCR-TCR, TCR-HLA and TCR-CMV co-occurrence, with a repertoire-size bias correction applied to TCR pairs. False discovery rates were estimated in a later analysis by permuting HLA or CMV assignments 20 times. In a later analysis, co-occurring TCRs were grouped with DBSCAN, and TCRdist sequence similarity was added when clustering was performed within HLA-allele-positive subsets. For co-occurrence clustering, repertoires with fewer than 30,000 or more than 120,000 public chains were excluded, along with roughly 5 repertoires with anomalous nucleotide sharing. TCRdb took over this immuneACCESS table, retaining in-frame rearrangements with V and J assigned. Such tables are incomplete; in checked studies, under half of the missing clones stem from an unresolved V gene, and the remainder is unexplained. V and J calls and clone size are as listed in that table; D and trimming were resolved from the DNA. The sample contains some 100,000 clones, roughly 80% of them found a single time. Roughly 13% of the sample is held by the ten biggest clonotypes.

Sequenced: PBMCs. The clonotype originates from a male donor in good health and CMV-seropositive. Here the chain combines TRBV5-4 and TRBJ2-5, with 9 bases in between that match TRBD2. The CDR3 region has the sequence CASSRGGAEETQYF. The sequenced DNA: TGTGCCAGCAGCCGCGGGGGGGCCGAGGAGACCCAGTACTTC.